These 28 T cell receptor beta chains originate from one sample sequenced in a study of blood T cell repertoires in COVID-19. TCRdb's table, derived via immunoSEQ multiplex PCR, lists solely in-frame clones and lacks some. The table has under 300,000 clones, around 80% seen once. Sequencing used peripheral blood. All receptors derive from a woman between 40 and 50 years old with active or convalescent COVID-19.

This sequence joins TRBV5-4 and TRBJ2-7; 9 bases map to TRBD2. Trimming at V came to 1 base and at J to 4 bases, leaving 6 bases not matched to a gene. Germline V gene data show CDR1 as SGHNT and CDR2 as YYREEE (reference sequence). CDR3 length: 15 amino acids. The CDR3 is CASSLYSGGRYEQYF. The DNA of the CDR3 is TGTGCCAGCAGCTTGTACAGCGGGGGGAGGTACGAGCAGTACTTC.

V is TRBV3-1 (or the pseudogene TRBV3-2) and J is TRBJ2-5, with 8 bases that match TRBD1. The CDR3 sequence is 15 residues long. V shed 1 base and J 4 bases; nucleotides not matched to a gene: 5. Looked up from germline, CDR1 is LGHDT and CDR2 is YNNKEL (reference sequence). CDR3 in amino acids: CASSQGQQGGETQYF. CDR3 in DNA: TGTGCCAGCAGCCAAGGTCAACAGGGGGGAGAGACCCAGTACTTC.

The table lists this clone with a count of one. This chain uses TRBV5-5 with TRBJ1-1; 7 bases fit TRBD1. The ends lost 7 bases at V and 1 base at J; junction bases unmatched: 7. The CDR3 has 14 amino acids. Germline values: CDR1 SGHKS, CDR2 YYEKEE (reference sequence). The CDR3 is CASRPGGPNTEAFF. The CDR3 coding sequence is TGTGCCAGCCGCCCAGGGGGACCGAACACTGAAGCTTTCTTT.

This chain connects TRBV30 to TRBJ1-2; TRBD1 is a possible D gene (5 bases). V lost 0 bases and J 4 bases, leaving 12 bases between the germline ends. This CDR3 is 14 amino acids long. Looked up from germline, CDR1 is GTSNPN and CDR2 is SVGIG (reference sequence). The DNA for the CDR3 is TGTGCCTGGAGTGTAAGGACACCAGGCTATGGCTACACCTTC. Translated, it gives CAWSVRTPGYGYTF. Supplemented by reference TRBV30 and TRBJ1-2, the full variable domain reads SQTIHQWPATLVQPVGSPLSLECTVEGTSNPNLYWYRQAAGRGLQLLFYSVGIGQISSEVPQNLSASRPQDRQFILSSKKLLLSDSGFYLCAWSVRTPGYGYTFGSGTRLTVV.

The genes are TRBV28 and TRBJ1-4, with D maybe TRBD1 (5 bases). The CDR3 runs to 12 residues. V was cut by 6 bases and J by 8 bases, with 10 bases left in between. CDR1 is MDHEN and CDR2 is SYDVKM in the germline V gene. The CDR3 region has the DNA TGTGCCAGCAGAACAGGTGACGAAAAACTGTTTTTT. It yields the protein CASRTGDEKLFF.

This clone was recorded once. The chain couples TRBV7-9 to TRBJ1-1, with 9 bases lining up with TRBD1. Germline CDR1 SEHNR, CDR2 FQNEAQ (reference sequence). The length of the CDR3 is 14 residues. V lost 1 base and J lost 9; bases outside the gene matches: 6. CDR3 region: CASSLGTGELKAFF. DNA for the CDR3: TGTGCCAGCAGCTTAGGGACAGGGGAACTTAAAGCTTTCTTT.

The V gene is TRBV7-9, the J gene TRBJ1-4, with a possible D match to TRBD1 (6 bases). The CDR3 has 16 amino acids. V was pared by 4 bases and J by 5 bases, with 17 bases between. CDR1 is SEHNR and CDR2 is FQNEAQ in the germline V gene (reference sequence). CDR3 protein: CASSSAGAEENEKLFF. CDR3 bases: TGTGCCAGCAGCTCCGCGGGGGCAGAGGAAAATGAAAAACTGTTTTTT. The variable domain in full, with the rest retrieved from reference TRBV7-9 and TRBJ1-4, is DTGVSQNPRHKITKRGQNVTFRCDPISEHNRLYWYRQTLGQGPEFLTYFQNEAQLEKSRLLSDRFSAERPKGSFSTLEIQRTEQGDSAMYLCASSSAGAEENEKLFFGSGTQLSVL.

The genes are TRBV6-2 or TRBV6-3 and TRBJ2-7, with a possible D match to TRBD1 (5 bases). V lost 2 bases and J lost 0, with 14 bases in between. Per the germline V gene, CDR1 is MNHEY and CDR2 is SVGEGT. The CDR3 has 16 residues. The CDR3 region is CASSYPRQTSSYEQYF. The CDR3 DNA follows: TGTGCCAGCAGTTACCCCAGACAGACGAGCTCCTACGAGCAGTACTTC.

This chain joins TRBV5-6 and TRBJ1-2; D call uncertain. The CDR3 is 14 amino acids. V gave up 0 bases and J gave up 1 base, with 7 bases separating them. The germline CDR1 and CDR2 sequences are SGHDT and YYEEEE. The CDR3 nucleotides are TGTGCCAGCAGCTTGGCGTCAGTTAACTATGGCTACACCTTC. Translating it yields CASSLASVNYGYTF.

The V and J genes are TRBV15 and TRBJ1-5; maybe TRBD1 (5 bases). Germline V lookup: CDR1 LNHNV, CDR2 YYDKDF (reference sequence). The germline V and J ends were trimmed by 0 bases and 7 bases, with 13 bases remaining between them. The length of the CDR3 is 15 residues. Here the CDR3 reads CATSRDFAEGQPQHF. The CDR3, as DNA: TGTGCCACCAGCAGAGACTTTGCGGAGGGGCAGCCCCAGCATTTT.

The chain combines TRBV28 with TRBJ2-1; 9 bases are shared with TRBD1. This CDR3 comprises 15 residues. Germline V gives CDR1 MDHEN, CDR2 SYDVKM. V lost 5 bases to trimming and J lost 8 bases; unmatched junction nucleotides: 10. CDR3 residues: CASSPPRQGVDEQFF. The CDR3 DNA follows: TGTGCCAGCAGTCCCCCCCGACAGGGGGTCGATGAGCAGTTCTTC.

The rearrangement uses TRBV27 and TRBJ2-1; 12 bases are a match to TRBD2. J lost 6 bases, V lost 2 bases, and 5 bases had no gene match. The CDR3 runs to 16 residues. CDR1 is MNHEY, CDR2 SMNVEV, per germline (reference sequence). The CDR3 region has the DNA TGTGCCAGCAGTTTAACTAGCGGGGGGCCACTCAATGAGCAGTTCTTC. Amino acids: CASSLTSGGPLNEQFF.

The chain recombines TRBV28 with TRBJ1-2; 7 bases align to TRBD1. The CDR3 runs 15 residues. After removal of 6 bases from V and 3 bases from J, the junction contained 10 bases not matched to a gene. CDR1 is MDHEN and CDR2 is SYDVKM in the germline V gene. The CDR3 DNA reads TGTGCCAGCAGATGGACAGGAAAATGGGACTATGGCTACACCTTC. Protein product: CASRWTGKWDYGYTF.

The chain links TRBV28 to TRBJ1-2, with 8 bases lining up with TRBD1. CDR1 and CDR2 (germline): MDHEN, SYDVKM. The CDR3 extends over 13 amino acids. V gave up 6 bases and J gave up 6 bases; unmatched junction bases: 6. CDR3 DNA sequence: TGTGCCAGCAGATACAACAGGGGGGATGGCTACACCTTC. Protein: CASRYNRGDGYTF.

The rearrangement links TRBV5-4 to TRBJ1-3; 9 nucleotides match TRBD1. CDR1 SGHNT and CDR2 YYREEE come from the germline V gene (reference sequence). The CDR3 is 15 residues long. The trim removed 4 bases at V and 4 bases at J, leaving 6 bases unmatched. This CDR3 reads CASSTDRGTGNTIYF. The CDR3 region has the DNA TGTGCCAGCAGCACGGACAGGGGAACAGGAAACACCATATATTTT.

This clone has just a few counts. CDR3 bases: TGTGCCAGCAGCCGATCCCCTTACACAGGGTTTGGAAACACCATATATTTT. Encoded protein: CASSRSPYTGFGNTIYF. V and J are TRBV3-1 (or the pseudogene TRBV3-2) and TRBJ1-3, with D perhaps TRBD1 (6 bases). CDR1 LGHDT and CDR2 YNNKEL come from the germline V gene (reference sequence). V dropped 4 bases and J dropped 3 bases, with 19 bases sitting between them. The CDR3 length is 17 residues.

The chain recombines TRBV25-1 with TRBJ1-2; no firm D call. The length of the CDR3 is 14 residues. V shed 0 bases and J shed 1 base, with 6 bases lying between them. The V gene's germline CDR1 is MGHDK and CDR2 SYGVNS. CDR3 sequence reads: CASSEYEGNYGYTF. The CDR3 DNA is TGTGCCAGCAGTGAATACGAGGGTAACTATGGCTACACCTTC.

The rearrangement links TRBV18 to TRBJ2-7, with D perhaps matching TRBD2 (7 bases). The CDR3 is 14 amino acids. CDR1 and CDR2 (germline): KGHSH, LQKENI. V dropped 2 bases and J dropped 6 bases, with 14 bases sitting between them. In DNA form, the CDR3 reads TGTGCCAGCTCACCATCTGGGGGGGCCCGCGAGCAGTACGTC. It is translated as CASSPSGGAREQYV.

The chain joins TRBV6-6 to TRBJ2-3; no reliable D call. The CDR3 covers 16 residues. Deletions cut 0 bases from V and 4 bases from J, with 14 bases between. Germline loops: CDR1 MNHNY, CDR2 SVGAGI (reference sequence). The CDR3 is CASSYSLGGGPDTQYF. The CDR3 DNA sequence: TGTGCCAGCAGTTACTCGCTAGGCGGCGGCCCAGATACGCAGTATTTT.

This clone showed up many times. J is TRBJ1-1 and V is TRBV12-3 or TRBV12-4; D ambiguous. The germline V and J ends were trimmed by 4 bases and 10 bases, with 16 bases remaining between them. The CDR3 runs to 13 residues. The CDR3: CASSSDGVLGAFF. The CDR3 DNA is TGTGCCAGCAGTTCGGACGGGGTGCTTGGAGCTTTCTTT.

The V gene is TRBV28, the J gene TRBJ2-3; 7 bases line up with TRBD2. Per the germline V gene, CDR1 is MDHEN and CDR2 is SYDVKM. With 10 bases clipped from V and 2 bases from J, the junction kept 6 bases outside the gene matches. The CDR3 totals 13 residues. The CDR3: CATERGHTDTQYF. CDR3 bases: TGTGCCACCGAGCGGGGCCACACAGATACGCAGTATTTT. The complete variable domain, with remaining parts taken from reference TRBV28 and TRBJ2-3, reads DVKVTQSSRYLVKRTGEKVFLECVQDMDHENMFWYRQDPGLGLRLIYFSYDVKMKEKGDIPEGYSVSREKKERFSLILESASTNQTSMYLCATERGHTDTQYFGPGTRLTVL.

This clone was found once. The chain has TRBV4-1 and TRBJ1-6; D is perhaps TRBD1 (6 bases). V lost 10 bases and J 8 bases, leaving 18 bases between the germline ends. The CDR3 is made up of 14 amino acids. Germline CDR1 reads MGHRA; CDR2 reads YSYEKL. The CDR3, as DNA: TGCGCCACCACTCTCGGACAGAAAGATTCACCCCTCCACTTT. Translating gives CATTLGQKDSPLHF.

This clone was counted a few times. The V and J genes are TRBV30 and TRBJ1-5; 9 positions match TRBD1. Per germline, CDR1 GTSNPN and CDR2 SVGIG (reference sequence). V lost 4 bases and J lost 7; bases outside the gene matches: 8. The CDR3 contains 14 residues. The CDR3 bases are TGTGCCTGGAATGACAGGGGGACGGTCCAGCCCCAGCATTTT. Its translation: CAWNDRGTVQPQHF. Based on the CDR3 plus reference TRBV30 and TRBJ1-5, the full variable domain is SQTIHQWPATLVQPVGSPLSLECTVEGTSNPNLYWYRQAAGRGLQLLFYSVGIGQISSEVPQNLSASRPQDRQFILSSKKLLLSDSGFYLCAWNDRGTVQPQHFGDGTRLSIL.

Concerning this clone: The sample has other DNA sequences that encode this CDR3 too. The V gene is TRBV5-1, the J gene TRBJ2-3; 8 bases agree with TRBD1. Germline lookup yields CDR1 SGHRS and CDR2 YFSETQ. V dropped 1 base and J dropped 4; count of bases not matched to a gene: 2. This CDR3 contains 14 residues. CDR3 region: CASSLSRGPDTQYF. CDR3 DNA sequence: TGCGCCAGCAGCTTGTCCAGGGGGCCAGATACGCAGTATTTT.

Written as DNA, the CDR3 is TGTGCCATCAGTGGGGGCGGGGGCTCCTACAATGAGCAGTTCTTC. Translating it yields CAISGGGGSYNEQFF. The chain has TRBV10-3 and TRBJ2-1, with 7 bases aligning to TRBD2. Losses at the gene ends were 4 bases for V and 0 bases for J; bases not matched to a gene: 3. This CDR3 spans 15 amino acids. The germline CDR1 and CDR2 sequences are ENHRY and SYGVKD.

The gene calls are TRBV6-5 and TRBJ1-2; D might be TRBD1 (5 bases). The V gene lost 0 bases and the J gene lost 5 bases, with 13 bases spanning the gap. The germline gives CDR1 MNHEY, CDR2 SVGAGI. CDR3 length: 15 amino acids. CDR3 residues: CASSYSTIGGYGYTF. The CDR3 nucleotides are TGTGCCAGCAGTTACTCGACAATTGGGGGGTATGGCTACACCTTC.

The chain carries TRBV30 and TRBJ2-1; D call uncertain. The length of the CDR3 is 15 residues. V shed 0 bases and J shed 4 bases, with 13 bases lying between them. The V gene's germline CDR1 is GTSNPN and CDR2 SVGIG (reference sequence). CDR3 region: CAWSVFTQRYNEQFF. CDR3 DNA: TGTGCCTGGAGTGTCTTTACTCAAAGATACAATGAGCAGTTCTTC. Full variable domain (outside the CDR3, taken from reference TRBV30 and TRBJ2-1): SQTIHQWPATLVQPVGSPLSLECTVEGTSNPNLYWYRQAAGRGLQLLFYSVGIGQISSEVPQNLSASRPQDRQFILSSKKLLLSDSGFYLCAWSVFTQRYNEQFFGPGTRLTVL.

The chain carries TRBV10-2 and TRBJ2-7; 8 nucleotides align to TRBD1. After removal of 6 bases from V and 1 base from J, the junction contained 8 bases not matched to a gene. CDR3 length: 15 amino acids. Germline CDR1 reads WSHSY; CDR2 reads SAAADI. The CDR3, as DNA: TGCGCCAGCAGGGAGACAGGGGTCCTTTCCTACGAGCAGTACGTC. As protein: CASRETGVLSYEQYV.